The 5 T cell receptor beta chains reported below all come from one sample, sequenced in a study of CD4 T cells in relation to SARS-CoV-2 and coronaviruses. CD4+ T cells from unexposed donors were obtained before the COVID-19 pandemic (2011-2018). The cells were cultured for about 10 days before CD4+ T cells were isolated. Their cognate antigens are unknown. Measured with immunoSEQ multiplex PCR; TCRdb has only the in-frame clones, and not every one. The table includes approximately 15,000 clones, 60% to 80% detected once. The material sequenced was CD4+ T cells from PBMCs, cultured in vitro. These receptors were taken from a human donor in good health.

The chain uses TRBV18 and TRBJ1-1, with D perhaps matching TRBD1 (5 bases). The CDR3 consists of 13 residues. Trimming took 10 bases from V and 1 from J, leaving 13 bases between them. Germline CDR1 reads KGHSH; CDR2 reads LQKENI. The DNA of the CDR3 is TGTGCCACCACACCCCAGGGGAACACTGAAGCTTTCTTT. Translated, it gives CATTPQGNTEAFF.

This clone ranks as large. The chain couples TRBV19 to TRBJ1-2; TRBD1 aligns across 9 bases. This CDR3 contains 14 residues. Germline lookup yields CDR1 LNHDA and CDR2 SQIVND (reference sequence). The V segment lost 5 bases and the J segment 9 bases; nucleotides outside the gene matches: 10. CDR3 nucleotides: TGTGCCAGTAGTTGCCGACAGGGGGGTAACTGCTACACCTTC. Amino acids: CASSCRQGGNCYTF.

The chain is built from TRBV19 and TRBJ2-1; 7 bases match TRBD2. The germline CDR1 and CDR2 sequences are LNHDA and SQIVND (reference sequence). V dropped 0 bases and J dropped 8; count of bases not matched to a gene: 7. This CDR3 spans 15 amino acids. Here the CDR3 DNA reads TGTGCCAGTAGTATAGACGGCGGGAGCTTTTATGAGCAGTTCTTC. It specifies CASSIDGGSFYEQFF. Based on the CDR3 plus reference TRBV19 and TRBJ2-1, the full variable domain is DGGITQSPKYLFRKEGQNVTLSCEQNLNHDAMYWYRQDPGQGLRLIYYSQIVNDFQKGDIAEGYSVSREKKESFPLTVTSAQKNPTAFYLCASSIDGGSFYEQFFGPGTRLTVL.

This clone was seen only a few times. V is TRBV7-2 and J is TRBJ1-2; 10 nucleotides line up with TRBD1. This CDR3 spans 15 amino acids. Germline-derived CDR1 and CDR2 are SGHTA and FQGNSA. With V trimmed by 5 bases and J by 6 bases, 9 bases remained unmatched. The CDR3, as DNA: TGTGCCAGCAGCATTAGGACAGGGGGTGTGGATGGCTACACCTTC. This codes for CASSIRTGGVDGYTF.

This clone appeared a few times. V is TRBV25-1 and J is TRBJ2-1; 8 bases are shared with TRBD2. CDR1 is MGHDK, CDR2 SYGVNS, per germline. This CDR3 comprises 12 residues. After removal of 8 bases from V and 4 bases from J, the junction contained 1 base not matched to a gene. The DNA of the CDR3 is TGTGCCAGCCGGGGGGGGTACAATGAGCAGTTCTTC. It codes for CASRGGYNEQFF.